Listed below are T cell receptor beta chains from one sample, sequenced in a study of OX40 agonist ivuxolimab in advanced cancers. The protocol was immunoSEQ multiplex PCR, while the TCRdb copy is restricted to in-frame clones and leaves out a portion. Among around 110,000 clones, about nine tenths were seen once, and the ten largest hold 0.4% to 0.6%. The source was CD4+ or CD8+ T cells sorted from blood, collected in a trial of the OX40 agonist ivuxolimab. The receptors were gathered from an adult with an advanced solid tumor such as melanoma, head and neck, liver or kidney cancer. Each CDR3 is given with its conserved first and last residue. A D gene is named only where the DNA matches it firmly. Where a row states a size, it is once, few, many or the class of an expanded clone; other rows omit it.

cdr3_nt cdr3_aa j_call d_call clone_size v_call
TGCGCCAGCAGCCCCAGCTCGGACAGGGAAGCTTTCTTT CASSPSSDREAFF TRBJ1-1 TRBD1 NA TRBV4-1
TGTGCCAGCAGTGAATATGGACTACGGGGGGATACGCAGTATTTT CASSEYGLRGDTQYF TRBJ2-3 NA NA TRBV25-1
TGTGCCAGCATTCCCCATCTCGTTGGACTCACCGCCTGGGGCAAAAACATTCAGTACTTC CASIPHLVGLTAWGKNIQYF TRBJ2-4 NA NA TRBV28
TGTGAGGACAATGAGCAGTTCTTC CEDNEQFF TRBJ2-1 NA NA TRBV7-8
TGTGCCAGCAGCTCCGACAGGGACATTCAGTACTTC CASSSDRDIQYF TRBJ2-4 TRBD1 few TRBV11-1
TGTGCCTGGAGGGCTCTGAGAACTATTTCACCCCTCCACTTT CAWRALRTISPLHF TRBJ1-6 NA few TRBV30
TGTGCCAGCAGTTCCTCAGACAGGGAAGGCTACGAGCAGTACTTC CASSSSDREGYEQYF TRBJ2-7 TRBD1 NA TRBV6-6
TGTGCTAGTGGTTCGGACAGGGGGGGCAATGAGCAGTTCTTC CASGSDRGGNEQFF TRBJ2-1 TRBD1 NA TRBV12-5
TGTGCCAGCAGCTTAGATCCTTTTGTTACAGATACGCAGTATTTT CASSLDPFVTDTQYF TRBJ2-3 NA NA TRBV7-2
TGTGCCAGCAGCTTAGTTGACATTGGTAGCTACGAGCAGTACTTC CASSLVDIGSYEQYF TRBJ2-7 NA NA TRBV7-2
TGTGCCAGCAGTCTCTCCGGGACAGGGGCGCCCCAGCATTTT CASSLSGTGAPQHF TRBJ1-5 TRBD1 NA TRBV27
TGTGCCTGGTTTCACCCGGGACCGACCGGGGAGCTGTTTTTT CAWFHPGPTGELFF TRBJ2-2 NA NA TRBV30
TGTGCCAGCAGCTTGATTGGAGTTGGGGGGCGATCGAACTACGAGCAGTACTTC CASSLIGVGGRSNYEQYF TRBJ2-7 NA NA TRBV5-4
TGCGCCAGCAGCCAAGACGGGACAGGGTTGACCTACGAGCAGTACTTC CASSQDGTGLTYEQYF TRBJ2-7 TRBD1 NA TRBV4-1
TGCGCCAGCAGCTTGGCGGGCGGGGTCGACACCGGGGAGCTGTTTTTT CASSLAGGVDTGELFF TRBJ2-2 NA once TRBV5-1
TGCGCCAGCAGCCAAGAGGAGTTGGGGGCCGGAGGGGATACGCAGTATTTT CASSQEELGAGGDTQYF TRBJ2-3 NA once TRBV4-1
TGTGCCAGCAGCTCTGGACAGGGGCTTGATGAGCAGTTCTTC CASSSGQGLDEQFF TRBJ2-1 TRBD1 NA TRBV7-2
TGTGCCAGCAAGCGCGGAGGGGACTCTGGAAACACCATATATTTT CASKRGGDSGNTIYF TRBJ1-3 NA NA TRBV6-5
TGTGCCAGCACCGCAGGGGTGGGCAATCAGCCCCAGCATTTT CASTAGVGNQPQHF TRBJ1-5 NA few TRBV2
TGTGCCAGCAGTTTACCCGGACAGGGCCTAGCGGGGGGATTTTCCTACGAGCAGTACTTC CASSLPGQGLAGGFSYEQYF TRBJ2-7 TRBD2 NA TRBV28
TGTGCCAGCAGCTTACGACTAGCGGGGGGCGGCTCCGAGCAGTACTTC CASSLRLAGGGSEQYF TRBJ2-7 TRBD2 NA TRBV7-8
TGTGCCAGCGTAACGGGGAAAGGAGGGAAGCAGTACTTC CASVTGKGGKQYF TRBJ2-7 NA NA TRBV19
TGTGCCACCTCACTTAAGGATCGTTTCTACGAGCAGTACTTC CATSLKDRFYEQYF TRBJ2-7 NA NA TRBV6-5
TGTGCCAGCAGCTCGACCGGGGGGGCCCCAGAGACCCAGTACTTC CASSSTGGAPETQYF TRBJ2-5 TRBD2 NA TRBV13
TGTGCCAGCTCACCACCCTTACAGGGGAAGGAGGCTTTCTTT CASSPPLQGKEAFF TRBJ1-1 TRBD1 NA TRBV18
TGTGCCAGCAGTTTGGACCTCTATGGCTACACCTTC CASSLDLYGYTF TRBJ1-2 NA NA TRBV28